These 23 T cell receptor beta chains were sequenced from one sample in a study of blood T cell repertoires in COVID-19. The protocol was immunoSEQ multiplex PCR, while the TCRdb copy is restricted to in-frame clones and leaves out a portion. Here the sample spans some 85,000 clones, roughly 76% being singletons. The sample comprised peripheral blood. These receptors all stem from a woman aged 80 or over with active or convalescent COVID-19.

With respect to this clone: One junction end does not reproduce the germline sequence, and a read error may be involved. V and J are TRBV7-7 and TRBJ2-5; 7 bases are shared with TRBD1. The CDR3 length is 15 residues. Germline V lookup: CDR1 SSHAT, CDR2 FNYEAQ (reference sequence). This CDR3 reads CASSARQGLQETQYF. CDR3 bases: TGTGCTAGCAGCGCCAGACAGGGATTACAAGAGACCCAGTACTTC.

The CDR3 region is CASSLGGQNYGYTF. The CDR3, as DNA: TGTGCCAGCAGCTTAGGTGGGCAGAACTATGGCTACACCTTC. V gene TRBV7-2 combines with J gene TRBJ1-2; D is undetermined. Trimming removed 1 base from V and 2 bases from J, with 8 bases in between. This CDR3 contains 14 residues. CDR1 is SGHTA and CDR2 is FQGNSA in the germline V gene.

The J gene is TRBJ1-2, the V gene TRBV10-3; D might be TRBD1 (6 bases). CDR3 length: 15 residues. V was trimmed by 0 bases and J by 5 bases, leaving 13 bases between them. Germline lookup yields CDR1 ENHRY and CDR2 SYGVKD. The CDR3 reads CAISESGNRAYGYTF. For the CDR3, the DNA is TGTGCCATCAGTGAGTCAGGGAACAGGGCGTATGGCTACACCTTC.

The J gene is TRBJ1-2, the V gene TRBV5-1, with D maybe TRBD1 (5 bases). CDR1 is SGHRS, CDR2 YFSETQ, per germline. Trimming cost V 2 bases and J 4 bases, with 9 bases left between them. The CDR3 is 13 residues long. This CDR3 is CASSLRQRYGYTF. CDR3 nucleotides: TGCGCCAGCAGCTTAAGACAGCGCTATGGCTACACCTTC.

This sequence joins TRBV2 and TRBJ1-6; tentative D call: TRBD1 (5 bases). The CDR3 covers 15 residues. Germline-derived CDR1 and CDR2 are SNHLY and FYNNEI. The V end was cut by 0 bases, the J end by 10 bases, with 13 bases between. The CDR3 sequence is CASSEARGLASPLHF. The CDR3 coding sequence is TGTGCCAGCAGTGAAGCCCGGGGACTGGCCTCACCCCTCCACTTT.

The CDR3 DNA follows: TGTGCCAGTAGTCCCCGGGGAGGATCTAGTGGACTGTTTTTT. Protein product: CASSPRGGSSGLFF. The V and J genes are TRBV19 and TRBJ1-4; D gene uncertain. Trimming left V 5 bases short and J 13 bases short, with 20 bases between. Germline V lookup: CDR1 LNHDA, CDR2 SQIVND (reference sequence). This CDR3 contains 14 residues.

V gene TRBV9 combines with J gene TRBJ2-1; 8 bases agree with TRBD1. J was trimmed by 5 bases and V by 4 bases; bases with no gene match: 8. The CDR3 is 15 residues long. Germline lookup yields CDR1 SGDLS and CDR2 YYNGEE. The CDR3 nucleotides are TGTGCCAGCAGCCCACGGGGACAGGCCCACAATGAGCAGTTCTTC. It is translated as CASSPRGQAHNEQFF. The complete variable domain, with remaining parts taken from reference TRBV9 and TRBJ2-1, reads DSGVTQTPKHLITATGQRVTLRCSPRSGDLSVYWYQQSLDQGLQFLIQYYNGEERAKGNILERFSAQQFPDLHSELNLSSLELGDSALYFCASSPRGQAHNEQFFGPGTRLTVL.

V usage is TRBV5-8 and J usage is TRBJ1-2; D not resolved. CDR1 and CDR2 from the germline V gene are SGHTS and YDEGEE. The CDR3 has 12 amino acids. The germline V and J ends were trimmed by 2 bases and 4 bases, with 6 bases remaining between them. The CDR3 region has the DNA TGTGCCAGCAGCTTCCGCGCCTATGGCTACACCTTC. It yields the protein CASSFRAYGYTF.

The gene calls are TRBV27 and TRBJ1-2, with D possibly being TRBD1 (5 bases). V shed 1 base and J shed 6 bases, with 9 bases lying between them. The CDR3 totals 13 residues. Germline assignment: CDR1 MNHEY and CDR2 SMNVEV (reference sequence). The CDR3: CASSLLAGHGYTF. In nucleotides, the CDR3 is TGTGCCAGCAGTTTATTAGCAGGGCATGGCTACACCTTC.

V gene TRBV15 combines with J gene TRBJ1-1; D might be TRBD1 (5 bases). V was cut by 3 bases and J by 10 bases, with 21 bases left in between. The germline V gene encodes CDR1 LNHNV and CDR2 YYDKDF (reference sequence). There are 15 residues in the CDR3. Written as DNA, the CDR3 is TGTGCCACCAGCAGGGCGTTACAGGCATATAATCCAGCTTTCTTT. It codes for CATSRALQAYNPAFF.

The rearrangement joins TRBV12-3 or TRBV12-4 to TRBJ2-1; D is uncertain. This CDR3 is 13 amino acids long. Trimming cost V 3 bases and J 9 bases, with 12 bases left between them. CDR3 nucleotide sequence: TGTGCCAGCAGTTTCACGATGCGAGGTGAGCAGTTCTTC. Translation gives CASSFTMRGEQFF.

This clone was counted a few times. The CDR3 region is CASSPGTSGGYQETQYF. Here the CDR3 DNA reads TGTGCCAGCAGCCCCGGGACTAGCGGGGGGTACCAAGAGACCCAGTACTTC. J is TRBJ2-5 and V is TRBV5-8, with 15 positions matching TRBD2. Looked up from germline, CDR1 is SGHTS and CDR2 is YDEGEE. The J segment lost 0 bases and the V segment lost 4 bases, leaving 4 bases of the junction unmatched. The CDR3 runs to 17 residues.

This rearrangement joins TRBV12-5 to TRBJ1-4; TRBD1 is a possible D gene (6 bases). V lost 6 bases and J lost 0, with 26 bases in between. The CDR3 covers 20 residues. Germline V gene sequence: CDR1 LGHNT, CDR2 FRNRAP. The CDR3 reads CASGLLYGGTGLATNEKLFF. The CDR3 DNA sequence: TGTGCTAGTGGGTTACTGTATGGGGGCACGGGGCTTGCAACTAATGAAAAACTGTTTTTT.

The chain uses TRBV7-9 and TRBJ1-6; no clear D. Trimming took 4 bases from V and 8 from J, leaving 6 bases between them. The germline V gene encodes CDR1 SEHNR and CDR2 FQNEAQ (reference sequence). The CDR3 loop spans 12 amino acids. In DNA, the CDR3 is TGTGCCAGCAGCTCCCAGTATTCACCCCTCCACTTT. Protein: CASSSQYSPLHF.

The chain uses TRBV30 and TRBJ1-4, with D possibly matching TRBD1 (5 bases). The CDR3 length is 13 residues. The germline V gene has CDR1 GTSNPN and CDR2 SVGIG (reference sequence). V gave up 2 bases and J gave up 6 bases, with 10 bases separating them. As DNA, the CDR3 is TGTGCCTGGAGTCCGGGCAGGGATGAAAAACTGTTTTTT. Translating it yields CAWSPGRDEKLFF.

The chain links TRBV29-1 to TRBJ1-2, with 7 nucleotides matching TRBD1. V was pared by 6 bases and J by 8 bases, with 6 bases of the junction left unmatched. The CDR3 totals 11 residues. Germline V gene lookup returns CDR1 SQVTM and CDR2 ANQGSEA. This CDR3 reads CSVGTVRGYTF. The CDR3 nucleotides read TGCAGCGTCGGGACAGTTCGAGGCTACACCTTC.

V is TRBV5-4 and J is TRBJ2-3; D uncertain. V lost 1 base, J lost 5 bases, and 8 bases lay in between. Germline V CDR1 and CDR2: SGHNT, YYREEE (reference sequence). This CDR3 comprises 13 residues. The CDR3, as DNA: TGTGCCAGCAGCTTGCAAGAGGTAGATACGCAGTATTTT. Translation: CASSLQEVDTQYF.

DNA for the CDR3: TGTGCCAGCAGTGATTTACGTGGCGAGACCCAGTACTTC. This encodes CASSDLRGETQYF. The chain has TRBV2 and TRBJ2-5; D is unclear. The CDR3 runs to 13 residues. The ends were cut back, 3 bases at V and 5 bases at J, with 10 bases in the middle. Germline V CDR1 and CDR2: SNHLY, FYNNEI.

The chain recombines TRBV9 with TRBJ2-2; 8 nucleotides agree with TRBD2. Germline assignment: CDR1 SGDLS and CDR2 YYNGEE. This CDR3 is built from 14 residues. Trimming cost V 6 bases and J 6 bases; bases outside gene matches: 7. The CDR3: CASTSGGVAGELFF. CDR3 nucleotides: TGTGCCAGCACAAGCGGGGGAGTTGCCGGGGAGCTGTTTTTT.

The chain links TRBV5-1 to TRBJ2-5, with 9 bases identical to TRBD2. The CDR3 covers 18 residues. Germline V gene data show CDR1 as SGHRS and CDR2 as YFSETQ. Unmatched junction bases numbered 9, after V lost 0 bases and J lost 0 bases. CDR3 sequence: CASSLAGSSGGYQETQYF. CDR3 sequence (DNA): TGCGCCAGCAGCTTGGCCGGAAGTAGCGGGGGCTACCAAGAGACCCAGTACTTC.

V gene TRBV6-6 combines with J gene TRBJ1-6; 7 bases map to TRBD1. V trimming: 6 bases; J trimming: 4 bases; junction bases outside the gene matches: 3. Germline CDR1 reads MNHNY; CDR2 reads SVGAGI (reference sequence). This CDR3 spans 14 amino acids. The CDR3 protein is CASSPGQYNSPLHF. In DNA form, the CDR3 reads TGTGCCAGCAGCCCGGGACAGTATAATTCACCCCTCCACTTT.

This clone has a single count. This rearrangement joins TRBV19 to TRBJ1-1; D is uncertain. The CDR3 is 14 amino acids. Germline V gene lookup returns CDR1 LNHDA and CDR2 SQIVND (reference sequence). The V and J ends lost 5 bases and 1 base respectively, with 11 bases between them. CDR3 loop: CASSHPGWNTEAFF. CDR3 in DNA: TGTGCCAGTAGTCACCCCGGGTGGAACACTGAAGCTTTCTTT.

This chain's CDR3 is CASSPPGTTSITQYF. For the CDR3, the DNA is TGTGCCAGTAGTCCCCCGGGGACTACGAGTATAACCCAGTACTTC. This chain uses TRBV19 with TRBJ2-5, with 7 nucleotides matching TRBD2. The ends lost 5 bases at V and 8 bases at J; junction bases unmatched: 14. This CDR3 comprises 15 residues. Germline V lookup: CDR1 LNHDA, CDR2 SQIVND (reference sequence).